This T cell receptor beta chain appears in the sequencing data of a study of cytomegalovirus exposure and HLA in healthy donors. PCR amplification relied on 60 Vbeta primers (plus 13 Jbeta primers). Sequencing used immunoSEQ multiplex PCR; TCRdb keeps in-frame clones, though not all of them. The profile shows some 100,000 clones, 65% to 75% of them singletons. V shed 2 bases and J shed 2 bases, with 12 bases lying between them. The CDR3 spans 15 residues. Germline V CDR1 and CDR2: SGDLS, YYNGEE. This TCR came from a woman between 18 and 29 years old in good health and CMV-seropositive. Sample: PBMCs. V usage is TRBV9 and J usage is TRBJ2-3; tentative D call: TRBD1 (7 bases). Here the CDR3 reads CASSVQGGSTDTQYF. DNA of the CDR3: TGTGCCAGCAGCGTCCAGGGGGGATCCACAGATACGCAGTATTTT.